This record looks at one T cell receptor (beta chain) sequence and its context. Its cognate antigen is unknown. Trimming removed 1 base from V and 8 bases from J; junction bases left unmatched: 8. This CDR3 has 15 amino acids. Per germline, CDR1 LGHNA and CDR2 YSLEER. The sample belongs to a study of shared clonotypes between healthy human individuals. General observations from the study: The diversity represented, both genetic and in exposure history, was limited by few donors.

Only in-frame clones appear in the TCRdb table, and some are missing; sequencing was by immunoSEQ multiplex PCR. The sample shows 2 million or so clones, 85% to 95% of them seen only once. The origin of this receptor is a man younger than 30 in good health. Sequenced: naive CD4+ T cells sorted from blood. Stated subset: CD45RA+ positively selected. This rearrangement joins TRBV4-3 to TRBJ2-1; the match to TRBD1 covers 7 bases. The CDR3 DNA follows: TGCGCCAGCAGCCAAGTGGGTTTAGGGGGCGATGAGCAGTTCTTC. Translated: CASSQVGLGGDEQFF.